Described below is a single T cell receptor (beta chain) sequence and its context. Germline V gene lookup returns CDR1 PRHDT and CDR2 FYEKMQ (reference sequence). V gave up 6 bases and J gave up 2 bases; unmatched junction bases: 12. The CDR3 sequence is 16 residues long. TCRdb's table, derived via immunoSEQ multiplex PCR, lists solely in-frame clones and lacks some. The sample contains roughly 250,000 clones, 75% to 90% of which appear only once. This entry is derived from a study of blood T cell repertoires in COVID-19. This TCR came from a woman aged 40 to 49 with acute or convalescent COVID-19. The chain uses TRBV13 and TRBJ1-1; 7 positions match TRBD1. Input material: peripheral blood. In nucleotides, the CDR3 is TGTGCCAGCAGGATACAGGGGCTCAGAGCTAACACTGAAGCTTTCTTT. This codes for CASRIQGLRANTEAFF.